This T cell receptor (beta chain) originates from a study of T-cell memory formation after mild COVID-19. The overall study: Each donor largely had its own TCR clusters.

V lost 0 bases to trimming and J lost 7 bases, with 10 bases between them. The germline gives CDR1 DFQATT, CDR2 SNEGSKA (reference sequence). There are 14 residues in the CDR3. One entry per CDR3 protein, called by TCRdb with MiXCR from the 5' RACE reads. The repertoire has around 310,000 distinct CDR3 sequences, 13% to 15% of them found once; the top ten carry roughly a fifth. This clonotype was seen a few times. What it recognizes is unknown. Study-level results: Mainly in CM and EM were contracting CD4+ clones; CD8+ were in EMRA. Clones that contracted from day 15 to 85 were balanced CD4/CD8, while later expanders leaned CD4+.

Material: PBMCs or a T cell subset sorted from them (not recorded which). The TCR was taken from a man between 18 and 29 years old who had mild COVID-19 (a few samples of this study predate the infection). Cell type and time point are not known. The chain has TRBV20-1 and TRBJ1-6, with TRBD1 as a possible D gene (5 bases). The DNA of the CDR3 is TGCAGTGCTAGAGATTGGGGGGTCAATTCACCCCTCCACTTT. Translation gives CSARDWGVNSPLHF.